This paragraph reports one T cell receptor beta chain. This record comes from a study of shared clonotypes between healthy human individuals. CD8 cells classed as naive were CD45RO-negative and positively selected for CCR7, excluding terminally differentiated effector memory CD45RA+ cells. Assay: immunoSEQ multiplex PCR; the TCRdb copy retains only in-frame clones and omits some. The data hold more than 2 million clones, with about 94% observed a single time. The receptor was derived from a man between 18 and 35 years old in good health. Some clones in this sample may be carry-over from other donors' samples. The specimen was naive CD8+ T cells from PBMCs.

The CDR3: CASRKRPGQGILTAYNEQFF. CDR3 sequence (DNA): TGTGCCAGCAGGAAACGCCCGGGACAGGGGATCCTAACCGCCTACAATGAGCAGTTCTTC. This chain connects TRBV2 to TRBJ2-1; 10 nucleotides align to TRBD1. Trimming took 6 bases from V and 2 from J; bases not matched to a gene: 19. CDR1 SNHLY and CDR2 FYNNEI come from the germline V gene. The CDR3 is 20 amino acids. Based on the CDR3 plus reference TRBV2 and TRBJ2-1, the full variable domain is EPEVTQTPSHQVTQMGQEVILRCVPISNHLYFYWYRQILGQKVEFLVSFYNNEISEKSEIFDDQFSVERPDGSNFTLKIRSTKLEDSAMYFCASRKRPGQGILTAYNEQFFGPGTRLTVL.